This T cell receptor beta chain was recovered during a study of blood T cell repertoires in COVID-19. Study overall: Samples taken during acute and convalescent COVID-19 were collected in the United States, Italy and Spain. T cells, B-cell-depleted T cells, or PBMCs provided the cDNA or gDNA that served as material.

Original data processing: Nucleated cell number was recorded as an estimate derived from reference gene primer amplification. Sequencing was performed with immunoSEQ multiplex PCR; in TCRdb, only in-frame clones are kept and a portion is missing. That table gives V, J and clone size, and the DNA gave D and trimming. The sample shows some 66,000 clones, about 90% of them seen only once. Trimming took off 10 bases at V and 4 bases at J, with 19 bases between the two ends. The CDR3 consists of 14 residues. Germline values: CDR1 LGHDT, CDR2 YNNKEL (reference sequence). The genes are TRBV3-1 (or the pseudogene TRBV3-2) and TRBJ2-5; D might be TRBD2 (5 bases). The sample consisted of peripheral blood. The receptor's source is a human donor with active COVID-19. The donor label of this sample is uncertain. For the CDR3, the DNA is TGTGCCACCGCCCTACTAGGGAAGGGAGAGACCCAGTACTTC. It is translated as CATALLGKGETQYF.